Shown below are 6 T cell receptor beta chains from a single sample sequenced in a study of cytomegalovirus exposure and HLA in healthy donors. The study ran its PCR with 60 Vbeta and 13 Jbeta primers. The table came from immunoSEQ multiplex PCR; TCRdb's copy has only in-frame clones and leaves some out. The table has 90,000 to 150,000 clones, roughly four fifths seen once. Material for sequencing was PBMCs. These receptors all come from a woman in her thirties or forties in good health and CMV-seropositive.

The rearrangement uses TRBV29-1 and TRBJ2-7; TRBD1 aligns across 8 bases. Per germline, CDR1 SQVTM and CDR2 ANQGSEA. Trimming cost V 6 bases and J 4 bases; bases outside gene matches: 2. The CDR3 consists of 11 residues. In DNA, the CDR3 is TGCAGCGTAACAGGGGGGTACGAGCAGTACTTC. Protein: CSVTGGYEQYF.

A few counts support this clone. The genes are TRBV19 and TRBJ1-4; 9 nucleotides agree with TRBD1. Germline CDR1 LNHDA, CDR2 SQIVND (reference sequence). The CDR3 consists of 14 residues. The V and J ends lost 5 bases and 7 bases, in that order; junction bases with no gene match: 5. The CDR3 sequence is CASSEGTGSEKLFF. CDR3 DNA: TGTGCCAGTAGTGAAGGGACAGGGAGTGAAAAACTGTTTTTT.

The chain recombines TRBV6-5 with TRBJ2-3; 9 nucleotides agree with TRBD1. Germline V gene data show CDR1 as MNHEY and CDR2 as SVGAGI. This CDR3 has 15 amino acids. V gave up 5 bases and J gave up 1 base; unmatched junction bases: 4. CDR3 DNA: TGTGCCAGCAGTACTGGGGACAGGGGCACAGATACGCAGTATTTT. It yields the protein CASSTGDRGTDTQYF.

J is TRBJ1-5 and V is TRBV5-5; a weak D match, TRBD1 (5 bases). There are 16 residues in the CDR3. CDR1 SGHKS and CDR2 YYEKEE come from the germline V gene (reference sequence). V was shortened by 4 bases and J by 5 bases, with 19 bases between the two germline ends. CDR3 loop: CASSAQGPGRDQPQHF. DNA of the CDR3: TGTGCCAGCAGCGCTCAGGGTCCAGGTCGAGATCAGCCCCAGCATTTT.

The CDR3 DNA reads as TGTGCCAGCAGCCCGGGACAGGGAAGCGAAAAACTGTTTTTT. Translating gives CASSPGQGSEKLFF. The rearrangement links TRBV7-2 to TRBJ1-4; 9 bases map to TRBD1. CDR1 and CDR2 (germline): SGHTA, FQGNSA. The length of the CDR3 is 14 residues. V lost 5 bases, J lost 8 bases, and 6 bases stayed unmatched. The full variable domain, in which reference TRBV7-2 and TRBJ1-4 provide the parts outside the CDR3, is GAGVSQSPSNKVTEKGKDVELRCDPISGHTALYWYRQSLGQGLEFLIYFQGNSAPDKSGLPSDRFSAERTGGSVSTLTIQRTQQEDSAVYLCASSPGQGSEKLFFGSGTQLSVL.

The chain employs TRBV7-6 and TRBJ2-7; the match to TRBD1 covers 11 bases. The germline gives CDR1 SGHVS, CDR2 FNYEAQ. CDR3 length: 17 amino acids. After removal of 0 bases from V and 3 bases from J, the junction contained 7 bases not matched to a gene. The CDR3 sequence is CASSLAQGTGGGYEQYF. CDR3 bases: TGTGCCAGCAGCTTAGCGCAGGGGACAGGGGGAGGCTACGAGCAGTACTTC.